The source of this T cell receptor (beta chain) is a study of cytomegalovirus exposure and HLA in healthy donors. Comments on this clone: Its antigen is undetermined.

The study ran its PCR with 60 Vbeta and 13 Jbeta primers. TCRdb's copy holds only in-frame clones and misses some; the assay was immunoSEQ multiplex PCR. The sample includes approximately 200,000 clones, 75% to 85% of them seen just once. J was trimmed by 0 bases and V by 0 bases; bases with no gene match: 4. The CDR3 has 16 amino acids. The germline V gene encodes CDR1 SGHRS and CDR2 YFSETQ. General study findings and limits: A later analysis, which compared TCR beta chains of equal frequency, found the HLA-associated ones more clonally expanded. Association of 17,000 or so TCR beta sequences with HLA alleles was found at 0.05 false discovery rate in a later analysis.

This receptor was identified in a woman between 45 and 65 years old in good health and CMV-seronegative. The sequencing input was PBMCs. The chain combines TRBV5-1 with TRBJ2-7, with 9 bases fitting TRBD2. CDR3 sequence: CASSLVLAGNSYEQYF. The CDR3 nucleotides read TGCGCCAGCAGCTTGGTGCTAGCGGGAAACTCCTACGAGCAGTACTTC.